This TCR beta chain was identified in a study of CD8 T cells in Susac syndrome. FACS was used to enrich TEMRA cells, whereas the CD8+ and CD4+ T cells were obtained by negative isolation. Trimming took off 6 bases at V and 0 bases at J, with 9 bases between the two ends. Germline V gives CDR1 KGHSH, CDR2 LQKENI. This CDR3 has 14 amino acids. The authors reverse transcribed roughly 0.5 to 1 ug RNA with random hexamers. MiXCR was run by TCRdb on the immunoSEQ multiplex PCR reads, yielding one entry per CDR3 protein. There are some 190,000 distinct CDR3 sequences in the sample; approximately 94% occur only once, and 0.085% to 0.13% lies in the top ten.

The chain recombines TRBV18 with TRBJ2-1; D call uncertain. The sequencing sample was made of CD4+ T cells from PBMCs. This TCR was recovered from a human donor in good health. The CDR3 loop reads CASSHDSSYNEQFF. DNA for the CDR3: TGTGCCAGCTCCCATGATAGCTCCTACAATGAGCAGTTCTTC.